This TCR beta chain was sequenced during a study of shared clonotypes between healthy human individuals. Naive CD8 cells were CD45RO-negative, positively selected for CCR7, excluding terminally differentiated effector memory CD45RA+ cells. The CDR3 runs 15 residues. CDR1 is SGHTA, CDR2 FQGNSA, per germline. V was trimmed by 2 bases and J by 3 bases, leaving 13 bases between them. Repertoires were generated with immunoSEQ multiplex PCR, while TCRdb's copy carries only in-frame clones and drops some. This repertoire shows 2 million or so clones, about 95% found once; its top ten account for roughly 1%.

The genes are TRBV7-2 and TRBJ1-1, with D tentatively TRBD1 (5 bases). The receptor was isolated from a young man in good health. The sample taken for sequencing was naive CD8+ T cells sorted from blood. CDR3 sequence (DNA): TGTGCCAGCAGCTTAAGACGGGGACGGGACACTGAAGCTTTCTTT. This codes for CASSLRRGRDTEAFF.